A selection of T cell receptor beta chains follows, all from one sample in a study of blood T cell repertoires in COVID-19. Repertoires were generated with immunoSEQ multiplex PCR, while TCRdb's copy carries only in-frame clones and drops some. Among about 430,000 clones listed, approximately 87% were seen once. The sample taken for sequencing was PBMCs or T cells enriched from blood (not recorded which). These receptor sequences come from a woman in her twenties or thirties with acute COVID-19. CDR3s include the opening cysteine and the closing phenylalanine or tryptophan. A D gene is named only where the DNA matches it firmly. A clone size is listed for some rows: how often the clone was seen (once, few, many), or a class if it is expanded.

j_call clone_size d_call v_call cdr3_aa cdr3_nt
TRBJ2-7 . . TRBV4-3 CASSQEGSGASYEQYF TGCGCCAGCAGCCAAGAAGGGTCAGGGGCCTCCTACGAGCAGTACTTC
TRBJ1-5 . . TRBV19 CASRSDRYQPQHF TGTGCCAGTAGGAGCGACAGATATCAGCCCCAGCATTTT
TRBJ1-5 . TRBD1 TRBV2 CASSSTGNQPQHF TGTGCCAGCAGTTCGACAGGGAATCAGCCCCAGCATTTT
TRBJ2-1 . TRBD2 TRBV6-2/TRBV6-3 CASSYESGGGNEQFF TGTGCCAGCAGTTACGAAAGCGGGGGCGGGAATGAGCAGTTCTTC
TRBJ2-7 . TRBD2 TRBV19 CASSTTSGYEQYF TGTGCCAGTAGCACCACTAGCGGATACGAGCAGTACTTC
TRBJ2-3 . TRBD1 TRBV9 CASSVGDRAFADTQYF TGTGCCAGCAGCGTAGGTGACAGGGCATTCGCAGATACGCAGTATTTT
TRBJ2-1 . TRBD1 TRBV11-3 CASSRDSSSYNEQFF TGTGCCAGCAGTCGGGACAGTTCATCCTACAATGAGCAGTTCTTC
TRBJ2-7 . TRBD2 TRBV2 CASTGGISYEQYF TGTGCCAGCACGGGAGGGATCTCCTACGAGCAGTACTTC
TRBJ1-2 few . TRBV4-1 CASSPGQLNYGYTF TGCGCCAGCAGCCCGGGACAACTTAACTATGGCTACACCTTC
TRBJ2-1 . . TRBV2 CASSDPPRNEQFF TGTGCCAGCAGTGACCCCCCCAGGAATGAGCAGTTCTTC
TRBJ2-2 once . TRBV11-3 CASSLDTENTGELFF TGTGCCAGCAGCTTAGACACAGAGAACACCGGGGAGCTGTTTTTT
TRBJ2-3 . TRBD2 TRBV5-4 CASSLVTSGGAGTQYF TGTGCCAGCAGCTTGGTTACTAGCGGGGGGGCGGGTACGCAGTATTTT
TRBJ1-3 once TRBD1 TRBV5-1 CASSLGLAGGRENTIYF TGCGCCAGCAGCTTGGGTCTTGCAGGGGGCCGCGAAAACACCATATATTTT
TRBJ1-3 . TRBD1 TRBV4-3 CASSQGNDRGDTIYF TGCGCCAGCAGCCAAGGCAACGACAGGGGGGACACCATATATTTT
TRBJ1-2 . . TRBV5-6 CASSLGPSYGYTF TGTGCCAGCAGCTTGGGCCCGAGCTATGGCTACACCTTC
TRBJ2-7 . TRBD1 TRBV5-1 CASSSDRGGEQYF TGCGCCAGCAGCTCAGACAGGGGGGGCGAGCAGTACTTC
TRBJ2-7 . TRBD1 TRBV29-1 CSGGTGVYEQYF TGCAGCGGGGGGACAGGGGTCTACGAGCAGTACTTC
TRBJ1-5 . TRBD1 TRBV10-3 CATRDSLSNQPQHF TGTGCCACCCGGGACAGTCTTAGCAATCAGCCCCAGCATTTT
TRBJ2-1 . . TRBV7-2 CASSFRGATYNEQFF TGTGCCAGCAGCTTTCGCGGGGCGACCTACAATGAGCAGTTCTTC
TRBJ1-1 . . TRBV7-2 CASSLDRNMNTEAFF TGTGCCAGCAGCTTAGACAGGAACATGAACACTGAAGCTTTCTTT
TRBJ1-1 . . TRBV10-3 CAISDLGKANTEAFF TGTGCCATCAGTGACCTAGGTAAAGCGAACACTGAAGCTTTCTTT
TRBJ1-1 . TRBD1 TRBV18 CASSPQKQGPEAFF TGTGCCAGCTCACCTCAAAAACAGGGGCCCGAAGCTTTCTTT
TRBJ2-1 . TRBD2 TRBV10-1 CASTGLITYNEQFF TGCGCCAGCACGGGACTAATAACCTACAATGAGCAGTTCTTC
TRBJ1-3 . . TRBV18 CASSPQRFSGNTIYF TGTGCCAGCTCACCACAACGGTTCTCTGGAAACACCATATATTTT
TRBJ1-3 . . TRBV7-2 CASSLGRGSGNTIYF TGTGCCAGCAGCTTAGGTCGGGGTTCTGGAAACACCATATATTTT
TRBJ1-2 . . TRBV12-3/TRBV12-4 CASTRLVGHGYTF TGTGCCAGCACCCGTCTCGTGGGGCACGGCTACACCTTC
TRBJ1-5 . . TRBV7-8 CASSLFEGGNQPQHF TGTGCCAGCAGCTTATTCGAAGGAGGCAATCAGCCCCAGCATTTT
TRBJ2-1 . . TRBV14 CASSQGPMTGQWAQFF TGTGCCAGCAGCCAAGGCCCCATGACTGGACAGTGGGCGCAGTTCTTC
TRBJ1-6 . TRBD1 TRBV4-1 CASRRMGIDRDSNSPLHF TGCGCCAGCAGACGCATGGGGATTGACAGGGATTCAAATTCACCCCTCCACTTT
TRBJ2-1 . . TRBV6-5 CASRRGDEQFF TGTGCCAGCAGGCGGGGAGATGAGCAGTTCTTC
TRBJ2-7 . TRBD1 TRBV6-5 CASSQTGGGEQYF TGTGCCAGCAGTCAGACAGGGGGCGGGGAGCAGTACTTC
TRBJ2-7 once TRBD2 TRBV5-6 CASSPLAGEGEQYF TGTGCCAGCAGCCCGCTAGCGGGGGAGGGTGAGCAGTACTTC
TRBJ2-7 . TRBD1 TRBV9 CASSSSGTGDPSYEQYF TGTGCCAGCAGCAGTTCCGGGACAGGGGATCCCTCCTACGAGCAGTACTTC
TRBJ1-4 . . TRBV19 CASSKTYPNEKLFF TGTGCCAGTAGTAAGACATATCCTAATGAAAAACTGTTTTTT
TRBJ2-3 . TRBD1 TRBV10-2 CASSEEGALDDTQYF TGCGCCAGCAGTGAGGAGGGGGCCCTCGACGATACGCAGTATTTT
TRBJ2-4 . TRBD1 TRBV6-4 CASSDPRTGEVAKNIQYF TGTGCCAGCAGTGACCCCCGGACAGGAGAGGTAGCCAAAAACATTCAGTACTTC
TRBJ1-6 . . TRBV19 CASSIGAGNYNSPLHF TGTGCCAGTAGTATTGGGGCAGGAAACTATAATTCACCCCTCCACTTT
TRBJ1-4 . . TRBV18 CASSPPGQRVNEKLFF TGTGCCAGCTCACCACCTGGACAGAGGGTCAATGAAAAACTGTTTTTT
TRBJ2-1 once TRBD2 TRBV19 CASSMGLAGLYNEQFF TGTGCCAGTAGTATGGGACTAGCGGGGCTTTACAATGAGCAGTTCTTC
TRBJ1-5 . . TRBV19 CASSTIGHRLGPQHF TGTGCCAGTAGTACAATCGGACACCGCCTTGGGCCCCAGCATTTT
TRBJ1-2 . . TRBV7-6 CASSPGAHYGYTF TGTGCCAGCAGCCCGGGTGCTCACTATGGCTACACCTTC
TRBJ1-4 . . TRBV4-1 CASSHRDNRVAGEKLFF TGCGCCAGCAGCCACCGCGACAACAGGGTAGCCGGTGAAAAACTGTTTTTT
TRBJ1-5 . . TRBV30 CAWSRENQPQHF TGTGCCTGGAGTAGGGAGAATCAGCCCCAGCATTTT
TRBJ1-1 . . TRBV30 CAWVPHLTMNTEAFF TGTGCCTGGGTTCCCCACCTAACCATGAACACTGAAGCTTTCTTT
TRBJ1-5 . TRBD1 TRBV4-1 CASSQDYRGNQPQHF TGCGCCAGCAGCCAAGACTACAGGGGAAACCAGCCCCAGCATTTT
TRBJ2-1 . . TRBV6-5 CASSYTGTNNEQFF TGTGCCAGCAGTTACACCGGGACAAACAATGAGCAGTTCTTC
TRBJ2-7 . . TRBV2 CASILDRRSYEQYF TGTGCCAGCATCCTAGACCGCAGATCCTACGAGCAGTACTTC
TRBJ2-5 . . TRBV7-2 CASSPLDRKETQYF TGTGCCAGCAGCCCGTTGGACAGAAAAGAGACCCAGTACTTC
TRBJ1-6 . TRBD1 TRBV5-1 CASSWKGQGDSPLHF TGCGCCAGCAGCTGGAAGGGACAGGGGGATTCACCCCTCCACTTT
TRBJ2-1 few TRBD2 TRBV20-1 CSAPTSGEQFF TGCAGTGCCCCGACTAGCGGAGAGCAGTTCTTC
TRBJ1-2 . TRBD1 TRBV6-2/TRBV6-3 CASSYPGQIYGYTF TGTGCCAGCAGTTACCCGGGACAGATCTATGGCTACACCTTC
TRBJ2-3 . TRBD2 TRBV7-2 CASSLAFLAGGRTDTQYF TGTGCCAGCAGCTTAGCGTTCCTAGCGGGGGGGCGCACAGATACGCAGTATTTT
TRBJ2-7 . . TRBV7-6 CASSFSTSSYEQYF TGTGCCAGCAGCTTCTCGACAAGCTCCTACGAGCAGTACTTC
TRBJ1-2 . TRBD1 TRBV30 CACPGQGIDGYTF TGTGCCTGCCCGGGACAGGGGATAGATGGCTACACCTTC
TRBJ2-7 . . TRBV11-2 CASSFTGSEQYF TGTGCCAGCAGCTTTACAGGCTCCGAGCAGTACTTC